The entry below gives a single T cell receptor (beta chain) sequence along with its context. This record comes from a study of early T cells in non-severe SARS-CoV-2 infection. The TCR library protocol was used to attach unique molecular identifiers. These identifiers were attached to individual cDNA molecules. Via MiXCR, TCRdb re-called the 5' RACE reads, giving one row per CDR3 protein. The repertoire has approximately 30,000 distinct CDR3 sequences, under 7.5% of them found once; the top ten carry about 2.5%. Per germline, CDR1 MNHNY and CDR2 SVGAGI (reference sequence). This CDR3 contains 13 residues. V lost 10 bases and J lost 7, with 14 bases in between.

The material sequenced was whole blood. The TCR was taken from an adult who was a healthcare worker with PCR-confirmed SARS-CoV-2 infection or an uninfected control (not recorded which). The rearrangement links TRBV6-6 to TRBJ1-6, with D tentatively TRBD1 (5 bases). CDR3 nucleotides: TGTGCCACTGACGGGACTGTGAATTCACCCCTCCACTTT. Residues: CATDGTVNSPLHF.